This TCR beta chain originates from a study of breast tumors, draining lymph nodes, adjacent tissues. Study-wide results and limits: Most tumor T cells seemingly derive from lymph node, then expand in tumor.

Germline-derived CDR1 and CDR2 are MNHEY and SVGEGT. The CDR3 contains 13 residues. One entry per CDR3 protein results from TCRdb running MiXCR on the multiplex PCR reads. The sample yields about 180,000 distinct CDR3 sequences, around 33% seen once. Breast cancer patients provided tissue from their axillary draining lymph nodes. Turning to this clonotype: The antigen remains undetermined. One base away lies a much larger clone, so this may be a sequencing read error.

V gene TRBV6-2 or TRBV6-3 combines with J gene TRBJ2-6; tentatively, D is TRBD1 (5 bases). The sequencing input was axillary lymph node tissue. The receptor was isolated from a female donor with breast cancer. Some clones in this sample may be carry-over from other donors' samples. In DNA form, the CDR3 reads TGTGCCAGCAGTCACGCTGGGGCCAACGTCCCGACTTTC. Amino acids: CASSHAGANVPTF.